This entry lists 8 T cell receptor beta chains sequenced from one sample in a study of blood T cells in healthy people across ages (dated by TCRdb to the mid-2010s). To prepare the library, 5' RACE was applied. Sequencing instrument: Illumina HiSeq 2500. A second about 7 to 12 cycle PCR used a sample-barcoded 5' primer and a J-beta primer mix. TCRdb cleaned the public reads at Q25 with fastp, built clones with MiXCR and kept in-frame beta chains. Entries are consolidated by CDR3 protein sequence, retaining the most common genes and DNA. In this sample the table shows approximately 820,000 distinct CDR3 sequences, about 42% of which occur a single time. The ten largest clones capture roughly 19% of the sample. The specimen was blood. The receptor set was obtained from a man aged 60-69 years in good health.

The rearrangement joins TRBV10-3 to TRBJ1-1; no clear D gene. The V end was cut by 2 bases, the J end by 2 bases, with 9 bases between. This CDR3 is built from 14 residues. CDR1 is ENHRY and CDR2 is SYGVKD in the germline V gene. The CDR3 DNA reads TGTGCCATCAGTGAGGACGCGGTCAACACTGAAGCTTTCTTT. Amino acid sequence: CAISEDAVNTEAFF.

This chain links TRBV29-1 with TRBJ2-6, with a possible D match to TRBD1 (5 bases). Per germline, CDR1 SQVTM and CDR2 ANQGSEA. The CDR3 runs 17 residues. Deletions cut 4 bases from V and 0 bases from J, with 16 bases between. For the CDR3, the DNA is TGCAGCGTTGCCTCGACAGTGCCTTACTCTGGGGCCAACGTCCTGACTTTC. Protein: CSVASTVPYSGANVLTF.

J is TRBJ1-2 and V is TRBV2; D remains unclear. V lost 3 bases and J 4 bases, leaving 6 bases between the germline ends. CDR3 length equals 12 residues. Germline V gene sequence: CDR1 SNHLY, CDR2 FYNNEI. The CDR3 bases are TGTGCCAGCAGTGAGGATGGCTATGGCTACACCTTC. This encodes CASSEDGYGYTF.

In this sample, this clonotype turned up a few times. This chain links TRBV20-1 with TRBJ2-1; 7 bases are a match to TRBD2. Unmatched junction bases numbered 10, after V lost 0 bases and J lost 8 bases. Germline CDR1 is DFQATT and CDR2 is SNEGSKA (reference sequence). This CDR3 has 15 amino acids. CDR3 loop: CSARDPRLAGYEQFF. CDR3 nucleotide sequence: TGCAGTGCTAGAGATCCAAGACTAGCTGGATATGAGCAGTTCTTC.

As concerns this clonotype: This likely comes from a read error, as the CDR3 has no conserved phenylalanine or tryptophan at its end. This chain uses TRBV27 with TRBJ1-4; a possible D gene is TRBD1 (6 bases). The germline V and J ends were trimmed by 5 bases and 5 bases, with 15 bases remaining between them. Looked up from germline, CDR1 is MNHEY and CDR2 is SMNVEV (reference sequence). The CDR3 has 15 residues. CDR3 bases: TGTGCCAGCAGTCCCGACAGGCGATCCAATGAAAAACTGTTTTTG. Protein product: CASSPDRRSNEKLFL.

The chain employs TRBV5-1 and TRBJ2-3; possible D gene TRBD2, 6 bases. The CDR3 extends over 16 amino acids. The ends were cut back, 3 bases at V and 3 bases at J, with 17 bases in the middle. Germline CDR1 SGHRS, CDR2 YFSETQ. The CDR3 sequence: CASSWGTGAFTDTQYF. The CDR3 region has the DNA TGCGCCAGCAGCTGGGGGACTGGCGCTTTTACAGATACGCAGTATTTT.

This clonotype turned up a few times. This chain joins TRBV6-2 or TRBV6-3 and TRBJ2-1; TRBD1 aligns across 9 bases. The V and J ends lost 9 bases and 6 bases, in that order; junction bases with no gene match: 6. Germline V gives CDR1 MNHEY, CDR2 SVGEGT. The CDR3 is 13 amino acids. Here the CDR3 DNA reads TGTGCCAGACCGGGACAGGGAACCAATGAGCAGTTCTTC. Amino acids: CARPGQGTNEQFF.

This rearrangement joins TRBV27 to TRBJ2-1; tentative D call: TRBD1 (5 bases). Looked up from germline, CDR1 is MNHEY and CDR2 is SMNVEV (reference sequence). V was clipped by 2 bases and J by 5 bases, with 10 bases between them. The CDR3 totals 14 residues. DNA for the CDR3: TGTGCCAGCAGTTTAGGGCAGGGCCACAATGAGCAGTTCTTC. It translates to CASSLGQGHNEQFF.